The T cell receptor beta chain under discussion was sequenced for a study of early T cells in non-severe SARS-CoV-2 infection. TCRdb re-called the 5' RACE reads with MiXCR, one entry per CDR3 protein. The sample records fewer than 40,000 distinct CDR3 sequences, about 6.3% being singletons. The CDR3 contains 13 residues. V lost 2 bases to trimming and J lost 7 bases, with 10 bases between them. Germline lookup yields CDR1 SGHNT and CDR2 YYREEE (reference sequence). This clonotype has ten or more counts. The chain couples TRBV5-4 to TRBJ2-1; TRBD1 or TRBD2 may be the D gene (5 bases each). The TCR originated in an adult who was a healthcare worker with PCR-confirmed SARS-CoV-2 infection or an uninfected control (not recorded which). The sequencing sample was made of whole blood. DNA for the CDR3: TGTGCCAGCAGCTTCATGGGGGAGAATGAGCAGTTCTTC. It specifies CASSFMGENEQFF.